This TCR beta chain was recorded in a study of graft-versus-host responses after intestinal transplantation. Whole-study results and caveats: Among recipient marrow samples, GvH clones were found; some appeared first in ileum or blood. Association was observed between peak circulating GvH clone levels and early post-transplant HvG declines. Elevated graft-versus-host to host-versus-graft clonal ratios in allografts were recorded for patients with graft-donor T cell macrochimerism.

Germline loops: CDR1 LNHDA, CDR2 SQIVND (reference sequence). CDR3 length: 14 residues. The V and J ends lost 1 base and 10 bases respectively, with 14 bases between them. In this sample, this clone turned up once. The antigen remains unidentified. The method was immunoSEQ multiplex PCR; TCRdb's version includes in-frame clones alone and lacks a portion of them. The sample has 25,000 to 35,000 clones, 93% seen once. The sample consisted of PBMCs, taken roughly 68 days after intestinal transplant. The rearrangement joins TRBV19 to TRBJ2-1, with no clear D. The clonotype comes from a human patient who received an intestinal transplant, so some T cells may come from the graft donor. In DNA, the CDR3 is TGTGCCAGTAGTATAGGTTACGGAGCCCGGGAGCAGTTCTTC. Its translation is CASSIGYGAREQFF. The full variable domain, with the rest looked up from reference TRBV19 and TRBJ2-1, is DGGITQSPKYLFRKEGQNVTLSCEQNLNHDAMYWYRQDPGQGLRLIYYSQIVNDFQKGDIAEGYSVSREKKESFPLTVTSAQKNPTAFYLCASSIGYGAREQFFGPGTRLTVL.